The source of this T cell receptor beta chain is a study of glioma-infiltrating T cells. TCR alpha and beta CDR3 regions were amplified from RNA using iRepertoire nested multiplex PCR. TCRdb used MiXCR to reprocess the multiplex PCR reads, holding one entry per CDR3 protein. The sample has some 99,000 distinct CDR3 sequences; less than 30% are singletons. Findings and limits, study-wide: Very few CDR3 sequences were shared between tissue and blood.

This clonotype came up many times. Its antigen is not identified. V lost 0 bases to trimming and J lost 8 bases, with 16 bases between them. This CDR3 is built from 15 residues. Germline values: CDR1 MGHRA, CDR2 YSYEKL. The material sequenced was glioma tissue, nonneoplastic brain tissue, or PBMCs (not recorded which). The TCR comes from a human donor with low-grade glioma or glioblastoma, undergoing nonglioma brain surgery, or in good health (not recorded which). The chain joins TRBV4-1 to TRBJ1-2, with a tentative D call TRBD1 (6 bases). The CDR3 DNA follows: TGCGCCAGCAGCCAAGATGGAAGCGGGGGCCGCGGCTACACCTTC. This encodes CASSQDGSGGRGYTF.